The 18 T cell receptor beta chains listed next were all sequenced from one sample in a study of T-cell reconstitution after alpha-beta-depleted transplantation in children. Unique molecular identifiers featured in how the TCRbeta library was prepared. TCRdb reprocessed the PCR reads with MiXCR, giving one entry per CDR3 protein. The top ten clones hold 2.2% of a sample with fewer than 700,000 distinct CDR3 sequences, about an eighth of them seen once. The sample here was PBMCs, mostly from graft donor cells, taken 360 days after TCRalphabeta/CD19-depleted stem cell transplant. Every receptor here comes from a male patient younger than 18 who had a stem cell transplant for acute myeloid leukemia, so the T cells may come from the graft donor.

This clonotype was seen ten or more times. The CDR3 DNA follows: TGTGCCAGCAGCTTAGGAACAAGCGGGAGCCTCCTGGAGACCCAGTACTTC. It is translated as CASSLGTSGSLLETQYF. This chain joins TRBV7-2 and TRBJ2-5, with 8 bases matching TRBD2. The V gene end was trimmed by 1 base and the J gene end by 5 bases; junction bases not matched to a gene: 12. CDR1 and CDR2 from the germline V gene are SGHTA and FQGNSA. This CDR3 region has 17 residues.

At least ten counts were recorded for this clonotype. This sequence joins TRBV15 and TRBJ2-1; 7 nucleotides line up with TRBD2. V was clipped by 6 bases and J by 10 bases; unmatched bases: 3. The CDR3 runs 11 residues. Per the germline V gene, CDR1 is LNHNV and CDR2 is YYDKDF (reference sequence). CDR3 in amino acids: CATSQRDEQFF. The CDR3 DNA is TGTGCCACCAGTCAGCGGGACGAGCAGTTCTTC.

This clonotype was recorded many times. The V call is TRBV29-1, the J call TRBJ2-7; TRBD2 is a possible D gene (5 bases). This CDR3 has 12 residues. Trimming shortened V by 7 bases and J by 3 bases, and 13 bases separated the two germline ends. Germline V CDR1 and CDR2: SQVTM, ANQGSEA. CDR3 loop: CSAQRGNYEQYF. The CDR3 DNA sequence: TGCAGCGCCCAACGGGGAAACTACGAGCAGTACTTC.

To note about this clonotype: A much bigger clone sits one base away, suggesting this may be a read error. The CDR3 bases are TGCCCCAGCAGCTTGATGACGGGACCCACAGATACGCAGTATTTT. Its translation is CPSSLMTGPTDTQYF. The V gene is TRBV5-1, the J gene TRBJ2-3; D is tentatively TRBD1 or TRBD2 (5 bases each). CDR1 and CDR2 (germline): SGHRS, YFSETQ. The CDR3 length is 15 residues.

This clonotype was found a few times. The chain joins TRBV12-3 or TRBV12-4 to TRBJ2-3, with 11 bases matching TRBD2. The CDR3 totals 17 residues. V gave up 3 bases and J gave up 6 bases; unmatched junction bases: 11. CDR3 sequence reads: CASSLWMIAGGTDTQYF. CDR3 bases: TGTGCCAGCAGTTTGTGGATGATAGCGGGAGGGACGGATACGCAGTATTTT.

The table lists this clonotype with a few counts. The V call is TRBV18, the J call TRBJ2-7; D tentatively fits TRBD1 or TRBD2 (5 bases each). The CDR3 is made up of 13 amino acids. V lost 4 bases and J lost 4, with 11 bases in between. Per the germline V gene, CDR1 is KGHSH and CDR2 is LQKENI. The CDR3 is CASSRGIQYEQYF. CDR3 DNA sequence: TGTGCCAGCTCACGGGGGATCCAATACGAGCAGTACTTC.

Comment on this clonotype: A much larger clone is a single base away; this may be a read error. The conserved closing phenylalanine or tryptophan is absent in this CDR3, likely reflecting a read error. The genes are TRBV7-9 and TRBJ2-7; tentatively, D is TRBD2 (5 bases). Germline V gives CDR1 SEHNR, CDR2 FQNEAQ (reference sequence). Trimming took 4 bases from V and 6 from J, leaving 16 bases between them. The CDR3 contains 14 residues. The CDR3 DNA reads as TGTGCCAGCAGCTCCATATCTAGCCTCTCCGAGCAGTACTGC. It encodes CASSSISSLSEQYC.

The V call is TRBV12-3 or TRBV12-4, the J call TRBJ1-4; 10 bases line up with TRBD1. The V gene end was trimmed by 11 bases and the J gene end by 15 bases; junction bases not matched to a gene: 15. CDR3 length equals 13 residues. The DNA for the CDR3 is TGTGCCTCTTCAGGGACAGGGGCCACCCTTTTGTTTTTT. This encodes CASSGTGATLLFF.

This clonotype was recorded a few times. The chain has TRBV28 and TRBJ2-7; possible D gene TRBD1, 7 bases. V shed 7 bases and J shed 11 bases, with 21 bases lying between them. The CDR3 contains 13 residues. The V gene's germline CDR1 is MDHEN and CDR2 SYDVKM. The DNA of the CDR3 is TGTGCCAGCACCCCCCATGGAGGGGGCAGGGAGTACTTC. Its translation is CASTPHGGGREYF.

The chain combines TRBV12-3 or TRBV12-4 with TRBJ2-7, with D possibly TRBD2 on 6 matching bases. The length of the CDR3 is 15 residues. V was shortened by 3 bases and J by 2 bases, with 14 bases between the two germline ends. The CDR3 DNA is TGTGCCAGCAGTTTTCTAGCGCCTACTCCCTACGAGCAGTACTTC. This sequence encodes CASSFLAPTPYEQYF.

This clonotype was seen a handful of times. The chain recombines TRBV15 with TRBJ2-3; D is ambiguous. The CDR3 is 15 residues long. From germline, CDR1 is LNHNV and CDR2 YYDKDF (reference sequence). Trimming took off 0 bases at V and 6 bases at J, with 13 bases between the two ends. The chain's CDR3 is CATSRDRGLWDTQYF. The CDR3 DNA reads TGTGCCACCAGCAGAGACAGAGGCCTTTGGGATACGCAGTATTTT.

The chain uses TRBV20-1 and TRBJ2-1, with D unresolved. The germline V and J ends were trimmed by 4 bases and 0 bases, with 10 bases remaining between them. This CDR3 spans 14 amino acids. CDR1 is DFQATT, CDR2 SNEGSKA, per germline (reference sequence). CDR3 in amino acids: CSAIGTRSYNEQFF. For the CDR3, the DNA is TGCAGTGCTATTGGAACTCGCTCCTACAATGAGCAGTTCTTC.

This chain joins TRBV20-1 and TRBJ2-2; unclear D gene. V lost 6 bases, J lost 2 bases, and 7 bases lay in between. Germline loops: CDR1 DFQATT, CDR2 SNEGSKA (reference sequence). The CDR3 runs 12 residues. CDR3 sequence: CSALDNTGELFF. The CDR3 DNA follows: TGCAGTGCACTTGACAACACCGGGGAGCTGTTTTTT.

This clonotype was recorded a few times. This rearrangement joins TRBV4-2 to TRBJ2-3; TRBD2 aligns across 10 bases. This CDR3 is built from 19 residues. Germline trimming cut 4 bases from V and 6 bases from J; bases unmatched to any gene: 19. CDR1 is LGHNA, CDR2 YNFKEQ, per germline. Here the CDR3 reads CASSPSPGLAPYPPDTQYF. CDR3 coding DNA: TGTGCCAGCAGCCCGTCTCCGGGACTAGCGCCCTATCCTCCGGATACGCAGTATTTT.

The sample holds a few counts of this clonotype. The V gene is TRBV7-2, the J gene TRBJ2-4; D call uncertain. The germline gives CDR1 SGHTA, CDR2 FQGNSA. The CDR3 length is 15 residues. The V gene lost 1 base and the J gene lost 0 bases, with 7 bases spanning the gap. CDR3 region: CASSLGAQAKNIQYF. In DNA, the CDR3 is TGTGCCAGCAGCTTAGGGGCCCAAGCCAAAAACATTCAGTACTTC.

V usage is TRBV28 and J usage is TRBJ2-2; 9 bases agree with TRBD1. The CDR3 has 16 amino acids. The V segment lost 7 bases and the J segment 3 bases; nucleotides outside the gene matches: 9. CDR1 and CDR2 (germline): MDHEN, SYDVKM. CDR3 protein: CASNYLRDRDTGELFF. The CDR3 DNA sequence: TGTGCCAGCAACTACCTACGGGACAGGGACACCGGGGAGCTGTTTTTT.

This clonotype has at least ten counts. The rearrangement joins TRBV21-1 to TRBJ2-3; TRBD2 is the table's D call and was not checked against the DNA. TRBV21-1 is described as a pseudogene. The CDR3 spans 17 residues. The CDR3 reads CASRLPRLAERTDTQYF. CDR3 sequence (DNA): TGTGCCAGCAGGTTGCCTAGACTAGCGGAACGCACAGATACGCAGTATTTT.

In this sample, this clonotype turned up many times. The chain links TRBV15 to TRBJ2-7; 10 nucleotides match TRBD2. V gave up 0 bases and J gave up 0 bases; unmatched junction bases: 5. This CDR3 has 17 amino acids. CDR1 and CDR2 (germline): LNHNV, YYDKDF (reference sequence). As DNA, the CDR3 is TGTGCCACCAGCAGAGATAGACTAGCGGGCGTCTCCTACGAGCAGTACTTC. It codes for CATSRDRLAGVSYEQYF.